This T cell receptor beta chain is from a study of regulatory T cells in long-lasting Graves disease (dated by TCRdb to the early 2020s). About the full investigation: Persistent Graves' disease meant more than 5 years of antithyroid drug treatment with TSH receptor autoantibodies that stayed positive. This study used TCR sequencing and RNA sequencing of peripheral blood to compare persistent Graves' disease patients against newly diagnosed Graves' disease patients. The study was registered as a clinical trial and conducted in China. A total of some 33 samples were covered by TCR sequencing, comprising about 13 persistent and 20 or so newly diagnosed Graves' disease patients. On average, persistent Graves' disease patients in the clinical cohort had been on antithyroid drugs for eight to twelve years. Summary of the overall study and its limitations: Because the primary lesion, thyroid tissue, could not be accessed, the study looked at peripheral blood alone. Persistent Graves' disease patients showed lower TCR Shannon entropy and fewer highly expanded clones than newly diagnosed patients, suggesting clonal expansion. As a limitation, the authors acknowledged that the small sample size may reduce accuracy. Only the TCR beta chain was sequenced and analyzed. Persistent disease showed preferential use of TRBV28, TRBJ1-2 and TRBJ2-5, whereas newly diagnosed disease favored TRBV20-1 and TRBJ2-1. More public clonotypes were shared among persistent patients (about 2,800) than among newly diagnosed patients (roughly 960).

In its sample, this clonotype was seen a few times. The antigen this receptor binds is unknown. Base-call qualities are not available, and no considerably larger clone is one nucleotide away. What this sample's time point label stands for: persistent/refractory GD, antithyroid drugs over 5 years with positive TRAb. For both TCR sequencing and RNA sequencing, RNA was extracted from PBMCs using TRIzol. The diagnosis of Graves' disease was made according to American Thyroid Association guidelines. Patients for the study were recruited at an endocrinology department in Xi'an, China. Each patient gave approximately 9.7 milliliters of peripheral blood, collected in an EDTA anticoagulant tube. Ficoll Paque Plus density gradient separation was used to isolate PBMCs, and no additional T cell sorting was done. An Agilent 2100 Bioanalyzer and agarose gel were used to check RNA quality, and a NanoDrop 2000 was used to measure RNA concentration.

Receptors were amplified or captured by multiplex PCR. The reads were generated on an Illumina HiSeq 4000. To build TCR beta libraries, CDR3 regions were amplified by Arm-PCR using iRepertoire HTBI primers. PCR products were gel purified before sequencing. The paper's data handling went like this. Gene usage analysis of CDR3 amino acid clonotypes relied on the roughly 64 TRBV and 12 to 15 TRBJ segments identified across samples. Filtered high-quality paired reads were merged into contigs using COPE and FqMerger. BLAST was used to align contigs to IMGT TRBV, TRBD and TRBJ reference genes, with CDR3 defined following IMGT. Any clonotype with a frequency above 0.1% was classified as a highly expanded clone. Repertoire diversity was measured by Shannon entropy, and V-J evenness by the Gini coefficient. A clonotype was considered public if more than one individual shared it. The public reads were run again by TCRdb, first through fastp at Q25 and then through MiXCR, and only productive beta chains were kept. A single entry per CDR3 protein holds the most common genes and DNA from its merged rows. The V and J calls and clone size come from TCRdb's table, not from the authors' own analysis. The sample data list about 460,000 distinct CDR3 sequences, and 20% to 25% of these were observed just once. About an eighth of the sample is taken by the ten largest.

The germline V gene sets CDR1 to SQVTM and CDR2 to ANQGSEA. The CDR3 numbers 12 residues from cysteine through phenylalanine. Only the CDR3 DNA is retained, 36 bases long and in frame from the first base. V loses 6 bases of germline sequence and J loses 4 bases, and the interval between the two ends is 12 bases. Sequencing was performed on peripheral blood mononuclear cells (PBMCs), taken when the disease was refractory, from a patient treated with antithyroid drugs. This TCR came from a female donor with Graves disease. This chain joins TRBV29-1 to TRBJ1-1, with a weak D call of TRBD1 (5 bases match). The nucleotide sequence reads as follows: TGCAGCGTCCGGGACTTTGGCACTGAAGCTTTCTTT. Its product reads: CSVRDFGTEAFF.